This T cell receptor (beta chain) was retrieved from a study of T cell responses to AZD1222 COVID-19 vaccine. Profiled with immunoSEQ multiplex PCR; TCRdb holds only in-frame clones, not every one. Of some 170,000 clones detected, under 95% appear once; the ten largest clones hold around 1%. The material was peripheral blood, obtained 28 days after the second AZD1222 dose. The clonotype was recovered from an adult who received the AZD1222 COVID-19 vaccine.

This chain's CDR3 is CASNPSSYNEQFF. As DNA, the CDR3 is TGTGCCAGCAATCCTAGCTCCTACAATGAGCAGTTCTTC. The gene calls are TRBV12-3 or TRBV12-4 and TRBJ2-1; D unresolved. The V gene lost 7 bases and the J gene lost 0 bases, with 7 bases spanning the gap. The CDR3 extends over 13 amino acids.